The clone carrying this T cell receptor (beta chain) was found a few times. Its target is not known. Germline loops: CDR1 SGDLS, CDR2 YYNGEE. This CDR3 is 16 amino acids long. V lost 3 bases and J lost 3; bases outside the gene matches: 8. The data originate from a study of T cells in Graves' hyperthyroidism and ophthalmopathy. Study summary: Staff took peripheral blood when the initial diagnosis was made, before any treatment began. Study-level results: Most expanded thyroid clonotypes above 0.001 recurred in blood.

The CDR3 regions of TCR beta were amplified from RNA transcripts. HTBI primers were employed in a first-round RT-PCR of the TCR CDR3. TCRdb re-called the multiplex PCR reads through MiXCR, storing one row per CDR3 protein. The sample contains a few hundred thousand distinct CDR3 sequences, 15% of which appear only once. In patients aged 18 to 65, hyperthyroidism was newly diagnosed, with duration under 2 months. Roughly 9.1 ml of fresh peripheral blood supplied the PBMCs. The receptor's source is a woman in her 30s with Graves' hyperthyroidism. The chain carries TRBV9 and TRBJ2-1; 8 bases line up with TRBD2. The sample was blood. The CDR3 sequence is CASSGGAGAIYNEQFF. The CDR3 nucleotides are TGTGCCAGCAGCGGCGGAGCGGGAGCCATCTACAATGAGCAGTTCTTC.